This T cell receptor (beta chain) was observed in a study of blood T cell repertoires in COVID-19. For the study at large: Sources were T cells, B-cell-depleted T cells, or PBMCs; the material itself was cDNA or gDNA.

Repertoires were generated with immunoSEQ multiplex PCR, while TCRdb's copy carries only in-frame clones and drops some. The sample holds roughly 300,000 clones, over 75% seen once. Trimming pared 3 bases from V and 4 bases from J, leaving 7 bases between. The CDR3 covers 12 residues. CDR1 is MNHEY and CDR2 is SMNVEV in the germline V gene (reference sequence). As for this clone: The same CDR3 arises from other DNA sequences in this sample as well.

The sequence derives from a woman aged 30 to 39 with COVID-19, enrolled during active disease. The V gene is TRBV27, the J gene TRBJ2-7, with D hard to call. Sample: peripheral blood. CDR3 DNA sequence: TGTGCCAGCAGTTTCCCCGGGTACGAGCAGTACTTC. Residues: CASSFPGYEQYF.